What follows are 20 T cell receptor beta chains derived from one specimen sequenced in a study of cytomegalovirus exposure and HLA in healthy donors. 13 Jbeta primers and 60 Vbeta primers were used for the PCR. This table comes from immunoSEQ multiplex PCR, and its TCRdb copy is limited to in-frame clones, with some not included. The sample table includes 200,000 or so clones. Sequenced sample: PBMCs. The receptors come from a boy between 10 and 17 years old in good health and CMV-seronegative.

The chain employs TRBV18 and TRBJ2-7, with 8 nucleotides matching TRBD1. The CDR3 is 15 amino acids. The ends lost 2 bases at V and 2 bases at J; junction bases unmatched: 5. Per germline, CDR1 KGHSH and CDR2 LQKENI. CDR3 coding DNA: TGTGCCAGCTCACCAGGGACAGGACCCCCCTACGAGCAGTACTTC. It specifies CASSPGTGPPYEQYF.

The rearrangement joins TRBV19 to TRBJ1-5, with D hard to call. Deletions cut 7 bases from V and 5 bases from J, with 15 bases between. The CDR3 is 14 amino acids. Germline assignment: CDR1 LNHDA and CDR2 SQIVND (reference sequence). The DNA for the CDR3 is TGTGCCAGTAAGGTCAGCGGGTGGGATCAGCCCCAGCATTTT. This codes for CASKVSGWDQPQHF.

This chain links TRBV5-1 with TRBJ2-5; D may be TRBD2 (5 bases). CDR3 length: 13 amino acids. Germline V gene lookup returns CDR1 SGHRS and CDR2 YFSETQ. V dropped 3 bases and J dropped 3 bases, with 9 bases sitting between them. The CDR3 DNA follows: TGCGCCAGCAGCTACGCCGGGGAAGAGACCCAGTACTTC. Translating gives CASSYAGEETQYF.

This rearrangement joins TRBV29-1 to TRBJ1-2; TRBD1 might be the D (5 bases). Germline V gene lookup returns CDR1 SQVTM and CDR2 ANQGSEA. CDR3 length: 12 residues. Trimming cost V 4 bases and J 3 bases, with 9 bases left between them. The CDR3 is CSVGQGDYGYTF. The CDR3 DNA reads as TGCAGCGTTGGGCAGGGTGACTATGGCTACACCTTC.

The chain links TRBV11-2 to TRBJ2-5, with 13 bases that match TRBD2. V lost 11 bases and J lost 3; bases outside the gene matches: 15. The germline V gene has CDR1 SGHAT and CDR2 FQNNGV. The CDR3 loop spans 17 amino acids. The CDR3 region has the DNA TGTGCCTTCCCCCCGCGGACTAGCGGGGGCCAAGAAGAGACCCAGTACTTC. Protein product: CAFPPRTSGGQEETQYF.

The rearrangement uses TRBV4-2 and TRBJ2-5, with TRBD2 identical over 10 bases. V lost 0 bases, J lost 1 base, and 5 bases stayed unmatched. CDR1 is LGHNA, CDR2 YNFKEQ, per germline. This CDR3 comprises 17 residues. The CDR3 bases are TGTGCCAGCAGCCAAGATGGGGCTAGCGGGGGCCAAGAGACCCAGTACTTC. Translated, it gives CASSQDGASGGQETQYF.

CDR3: CASRSSTPSYEQYF. Written as DNA, the CDR3 is TGTGCCAGCAGATCCTCGACACCTTCCTACGAGCAGTACTTC. The V call is TRBV6-5, the J call TRBJ2-7, with D uncertain. Germline-derived CDR1 and CDR2 are MNHEY and SVGAGI. Trimming left V 6 bases short and J 1 base short, with 13 bases between. The CDR3 totals 14 residues.

For the CDR3, the DNA is TGTGCCTGGAGCCGGGACAGGTTTAATGAAAAACTGTTTTTT. This translates into CAWSRDRFNEKLFF. The J gene is TRBJ1-4, the V gene TRBV30, with 8 bases fitting TRBD1. V lost 3 bases and J lost 4; bases outside the gene matches: 4. CDR1 is GTSNPN and CDR2 is SVGIG in the germline V gene (reference sequence). The CDR3 sequence is 14 residues long.

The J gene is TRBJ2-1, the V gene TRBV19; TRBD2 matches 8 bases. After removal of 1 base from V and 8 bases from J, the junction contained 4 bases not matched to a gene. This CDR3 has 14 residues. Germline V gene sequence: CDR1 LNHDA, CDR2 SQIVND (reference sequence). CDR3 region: CASSIAGGPHEQFF. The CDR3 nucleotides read TGTGCCAGTAGTATAGCGGGGGGGCCCCATGAGCAGTTCTTC.

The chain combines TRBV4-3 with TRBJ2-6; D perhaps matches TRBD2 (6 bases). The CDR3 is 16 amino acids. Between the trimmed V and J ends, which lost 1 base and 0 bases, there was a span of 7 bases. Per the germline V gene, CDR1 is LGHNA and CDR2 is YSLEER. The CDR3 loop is CASSQAEGSGANVLTF. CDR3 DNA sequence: TGCGCCAGCAGCCAAGCGGAGGGCTCTGGGGCCAACGTCCTGACTTTC.

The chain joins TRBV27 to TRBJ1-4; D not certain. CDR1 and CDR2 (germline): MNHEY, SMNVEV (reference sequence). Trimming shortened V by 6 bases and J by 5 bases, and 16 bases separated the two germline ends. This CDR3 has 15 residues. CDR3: CASRPPGLLNEKLFF. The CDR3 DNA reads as TGTGCCAGCAGACCTCCGGGTCTACTAAATGAAAAACTGTTTTTT. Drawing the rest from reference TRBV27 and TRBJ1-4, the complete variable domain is EAQVTQNPRYLITVTGKKLTVTCSQNMNHEYMSWYRQDPGLGLRQIYYSMNVEVTDKGDVPEGYKVSRKEKRNFPLILESPSPNQTSLYFCASRPPGLLNEKLFFGSGTQLSVL.

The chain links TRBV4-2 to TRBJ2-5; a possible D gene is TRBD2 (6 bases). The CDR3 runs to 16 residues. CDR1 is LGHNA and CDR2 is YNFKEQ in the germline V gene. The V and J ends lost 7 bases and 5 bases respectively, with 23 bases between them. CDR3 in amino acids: CASKEGMRGGGETQYF. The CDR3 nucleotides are TGTGCCAGCAAGGAAGGAATGAGGGGAGGTGGGGAGACCCAGTACTTC.

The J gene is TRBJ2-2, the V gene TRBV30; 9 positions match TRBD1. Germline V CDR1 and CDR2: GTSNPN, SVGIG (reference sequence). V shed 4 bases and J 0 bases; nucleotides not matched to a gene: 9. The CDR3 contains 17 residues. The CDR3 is CAWMNRGPFANTGELFF. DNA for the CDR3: TGTGCCTGGATGAACAGGGGGCCCTTCGCGAACACCGGGGAGCTGTTTTTT.

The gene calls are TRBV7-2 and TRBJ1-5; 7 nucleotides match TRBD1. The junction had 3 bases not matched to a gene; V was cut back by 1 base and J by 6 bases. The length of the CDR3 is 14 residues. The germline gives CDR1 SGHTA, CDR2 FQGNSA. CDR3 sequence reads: CASSLDQGGQPQHF. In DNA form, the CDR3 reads TGTGCCAGCAGCTTAGACCAGGGGGGTCAGCCCCAGCATTTT.

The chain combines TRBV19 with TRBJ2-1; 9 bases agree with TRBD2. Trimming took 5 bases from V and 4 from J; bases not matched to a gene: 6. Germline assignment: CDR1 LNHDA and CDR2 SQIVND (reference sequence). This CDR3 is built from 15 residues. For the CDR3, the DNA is TGTGCCAGTAGTCTCCTGCGGGGGGGGTACAATGAGCAGTTCTTC. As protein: CASSLLRGGYNEQFF.

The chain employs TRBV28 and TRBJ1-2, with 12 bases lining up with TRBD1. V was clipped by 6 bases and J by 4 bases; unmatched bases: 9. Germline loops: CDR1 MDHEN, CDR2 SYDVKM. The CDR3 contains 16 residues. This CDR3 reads CASSSGQGAYGYGYTF. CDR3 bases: TGTGCCAGCAGCTCGGGACAGGGGGCGTATGGCTATGGCTACACCTTC.

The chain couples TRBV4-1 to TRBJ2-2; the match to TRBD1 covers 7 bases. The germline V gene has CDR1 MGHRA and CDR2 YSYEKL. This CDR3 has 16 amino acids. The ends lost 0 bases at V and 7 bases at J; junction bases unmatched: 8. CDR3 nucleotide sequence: TGCGCCAGCAGCCAAGAAAGAGGGGGCGTTGACGGGGAGCTGTTTTTT. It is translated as CASSQERGGVDGELFF.

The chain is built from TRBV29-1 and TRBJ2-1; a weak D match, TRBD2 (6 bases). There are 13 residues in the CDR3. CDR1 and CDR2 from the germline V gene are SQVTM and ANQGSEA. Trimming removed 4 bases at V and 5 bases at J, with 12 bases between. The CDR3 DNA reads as TGCAGCGTTGGAGGCGGGGACCACAATGAGCAGTTCTTC. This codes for CSVGGGDHNEQFF.

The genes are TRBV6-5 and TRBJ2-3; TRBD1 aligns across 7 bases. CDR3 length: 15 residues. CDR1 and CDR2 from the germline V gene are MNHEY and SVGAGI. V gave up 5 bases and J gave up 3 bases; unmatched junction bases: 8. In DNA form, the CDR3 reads TGTGCCAGCAGTCCCTGGGACAGAACTACAGATACGCAGTATTTT. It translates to CASSPWDRTTDTQYF.

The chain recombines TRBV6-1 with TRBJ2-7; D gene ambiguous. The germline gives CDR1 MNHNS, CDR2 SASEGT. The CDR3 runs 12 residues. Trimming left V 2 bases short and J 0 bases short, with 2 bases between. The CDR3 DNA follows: TGTGCCAGCAGTGAACTCTCCTACGAGCAGTACTTC. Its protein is CASSELSYEQYF.